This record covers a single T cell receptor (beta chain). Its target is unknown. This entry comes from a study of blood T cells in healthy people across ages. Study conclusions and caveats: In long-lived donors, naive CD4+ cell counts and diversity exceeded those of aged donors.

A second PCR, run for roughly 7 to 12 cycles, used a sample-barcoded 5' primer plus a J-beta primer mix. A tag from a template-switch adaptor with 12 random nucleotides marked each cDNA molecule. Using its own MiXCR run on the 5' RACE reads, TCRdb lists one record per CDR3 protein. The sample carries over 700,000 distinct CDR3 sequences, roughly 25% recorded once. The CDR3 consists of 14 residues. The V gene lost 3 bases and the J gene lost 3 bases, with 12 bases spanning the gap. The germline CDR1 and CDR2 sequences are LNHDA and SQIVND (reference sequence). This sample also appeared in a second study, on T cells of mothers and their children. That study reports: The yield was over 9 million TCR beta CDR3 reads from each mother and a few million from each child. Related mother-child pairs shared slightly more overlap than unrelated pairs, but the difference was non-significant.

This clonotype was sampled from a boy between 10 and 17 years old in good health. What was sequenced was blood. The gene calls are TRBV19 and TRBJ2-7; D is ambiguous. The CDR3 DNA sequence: TGTGCCAGTAGTATCGGCCTCTCTGGCTACGAGCAGTACTTC. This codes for CASSIGLSGYEQYF.